This TCR beta chain was identified in a study of pediatric ulcerative colitis. CDR1 MNHEY and CDR2 SMNVEV come from the germline V gene (reference sequence). The V and J ends lost 6 bases and 4 bases, in that order; junction bases with no gene match: 10. The CDR3 runs to 16 residues. Only in-frame clones appear in the TCRdb table, and some are missing; sequencing was by immunoSEQ multiplex PCR. This table holds 55,000 to 75,000 clones, about nine tenths found once. Ulcerative colitis patients received no immunosuppressive medication before the diagnostic colonoscopy. Worth noting for this clone: Its antigen is unknown.

The study's findings and limits: All ulcerative colitis patients, but no controls, carried two rectal clonotypes. Blood-rectal clonal overlap within each person was significantly higher in ulcerative colitis patients than controls.

The sequence came from a boy younger than 18 with severe ulcerative colitis. Sequencing input: blood. The chain links TRBV27 to TRBJ2-7; 12 bases fit TRBD1. CDR3: CASRQTGTGGFYEQYF. The CDR3 DNA is TGTGCCAGCAGGCAAACCGGGACAGGGGGCTTTTACGAGCAGTACTTC.